Listed here are 22 T cell receptor beta chains from one sample, sequenced in a study of shared clonotypes between healthy human individuals. Positive CCR7 selection of CD45RO-negative cells yielded the naive CD8 cells, and terminally differentiated effector memory CD45RA+ cells were excluded. Using immunoSEQ multiplex PCR, the repertoire was profiled, and TCRdb retains in-frame clones only, with some absent. The repertoire holds about 1.9 million clones, with 93% as singletons. What was sequenced was naive CD8+ T cells from PBMCs. All receptors derive from a man younger than 35 in good health. Some clones in this sample may be carry-over from other donors' samples.

This sequence joins TRBV9 and TRBJ2-1; TRBD1 matches at 9 bases. CDR3 size: 14 residues. CDR1 is SGDLS and CDR2 is YYNGEE in the germline V gene. The ends lost 4 bases at V and 5 bases at J; junction bases unmatched: 4. Here the CDR3 reads CASSSRTGDNEQFF. CDR3 DNA: TGTGCCAGCAGCTCACGGACAGGGGACAATGAGCAGTTCTTC.

About this clone: Other DNA sequences of this sample code for an identical CDR3. This chain links TRBV28 with TRBJ2-2, with D unclear. The germline V and J ends were trimmed by 2 bases and 5 bases, with 9 bases remaining between them. Germline V gives CDR1 MDHEN, CDR2 SYDVKM. CDR3 length: 14 amino acids. CDR3 sequence: CASSLGINTGELFF. CDR3 DNA sequence: TGTGCCAGCAGTTTAGGCATAAATACCGGGGAGCTGTTTTTT.

The chain recombines TRBV6-4 with TRBJ1-1, with unresolved D. Germline V gene lookup returns CDR1 MRHNA and CDR2 SNTAGT. Trimming cost V 8 bases and J 0 bases, with 10 bases left between them. This CDR3 has 13 residues. CDR3 bases: TGTGCCAGCGCTCGGAGCATGAACACTGAAGCTTTCTTT. This translates into CASARSMNTEAFF.

The chain uses TRBV4-1 and TRBJ2-1; no clear D gene. Germline CDR1 is MGHRA and CDR2 is YSYEKL. Trimming pared 2 bases from V and 6 bases from J, leaving 14 bases between. The CDR3 runs 15 residues. The CDR3 loop reads CASSQRPILRNEQFF. The CDR3 DNA follows: TGCGCCAGCAGCCAAAGACCCATCTTGCGCAATGAGCAGTTCTTC.

The chain carries TRBV10-2 and TRBJ1-2; D perhaps matches TRBD1 (6 bases). The germline V and J ends were trimmed by 9 bases and 4 bases, with 12 bases remaining between them. There are 12 residues in the CDR3. Germline assignment: CDR1 WSHSY and CDR2 SAAADI. The CDR3 sequence is CASYRAPYGYTF. The CDR3 coding sequence is TGCGCCAGTTACAGGGCCCCCTATGGCTACACCTTC.

The chain is built from TRBV4-1 and TRBJ2-5; D might be TRBD1 or TRBD2, each matching 6 bases. This CDR3 has 15 amino acids. Germline-derived CDR1 and CDR2 are MGHRA and YSYEKL. Trimming removed 4 bases at V and 4 bases at J, with 16 bases between. The CDR3, as DNA: TGCGCCAGCAGCCCACAGGGCGGGACTGGAGAGACCCAGTACTTC. Translation gives CASSPQGGTGETQYF.

The gene calls are TRBV5-4 and TRBJ2-2; the match to TRBD2 covers 8 bases. Trimming cost V 6 bases and J 5 bases; bases outside gene matches: 18. The germline V gene has CDR1 SGHNT and CDR2 YYREEE (reference sequence). CDR3 length equals 18 residues. The CDR3 region is CASTLLSTQREITGELFF. The CDR3 DNA sequence: TGTGCCAGCACCCTACTCTCGACGCAGCGGGAGATAACCGGGGAGCTGTTTTTT. Based on the CDR3 plus reference TRBV5-4 and TRBJ2-2, the full variable domain is ETGVTQSPTHLIKTRGQQVTLRCSSQSGHNTVSWYQQALGQGPQFIFQYYREEENGRGNFPPRFSGLQFPNYSSELNVNALELDDSALYLCASTLLSTQREITGELFFGEGSRLTVL.

Turning to this clone: This sample also contains other DNA sequences that code for the same CDR3. The genes are TRBV6-5 and TRBJ1-1; D might be TRBD1 (6 bases). From germline, CDR1 is MNHEY and CDR2 SVGAGI. Trimming pared 2 bases from V and 1 base from J, leaving 8 bases between. The CDR3 covers 14 residues. CDR3 in amino acids: CASSYRGENTEAFF. As DNA, the CDR3 is TGTGCCAGCAGTTACAGGGGGGAGAACACTGAAGCTTTCTTT.

The V and J genes are TRBV5-6 and TRBJ2-7; D may be TRBD2 (5 bases). Germline V gene lookup returns CDR1 SGHDT and CDR2 YYEEEE. Trimming removed 4 bases at V and 2 bases at J, with 10 bases between. This CDR3 is built from 13 residues. CDR3 in DNA: TGTGCCAGCAGCCCTTTACTAGCCTACGAGCAGTACTTC. Translation: CASSPLLAYEQYF.

The chain uses TRBV27 and TRBJ1-5; 10 nucleotides match TRBD1. Germline assignment: CDR1 MNHEY and CDR2 SMNVEV (reference sequence). The CDR3 spans 18 residues. The V gene end was trimmed by 5 bases and the J gene end by 5 bases; junction bases not matched to a gene: 15. CDR3 in DNA: TGTGCCAGCAGTACCCGACAGGGGGCGCCGGTCGAGGATCAGCCCCAGCATTTT. It translates to CASSTRQGAPVEDQPQHF.

This clone is a singleton in its sample. The chain carries TRBV6-1 and TRBJ2-7, with unresolved D. The CDR3 spans 13 residues. Germline CDR1 and CDR2: MNHNS and SASEGT. Between the trimmed V and J ends, which lost 4 bases and 2 bases, there was a span of 9 bases. This CDR3 reads CASSVTPPYEQYF. For the CDR3, the DNA is TGTGCCAGCAGTGTGACTCCGCCCTACGAGCAGTACTTC.

A word on this clone: The germline gene is not matched at one end of the junction; a read error may be the cause. This specimen includes other DNA sequences encoding the same CDR3. The rearrangement uses TRBV15 and TRBJ2-5; either TRBD1 or TRBD2 may fit D (5 bases each). Germline lookup yields CDR1 LNHNV and CDR2 YYDKDF (reference sequence). This CDR3 is 17 amino acids long. The CDR3 spells CATSRDFVGAPQETQYF. Written as DNA, the CDR3 is TGTGCCACTAGCAGAGATTTTGTCGGGGCACCGCAAGAGACCCAGTACTTC.

The rearrangement uses TRBV27 and TRBJ1-2; a weak D match, TRBD1 (6 bases). The CDR3 is made up of 16 amino acids. Germline CDR1 and CDR2: MNHEY and SMNVEV (reference sequence). V gave up 5 bases and J gave up 6 bases, with 22 bases separating them. Here the CDR3 reads CASSPIWSGGRDGYTF. For the CDR3, the DNA is TGTGCCAGCAGTCCGATATGGAGTGGGGGGCGGGATGGCTACACCTTC.

This chain uses TRBV28 with TRBJ2-7; D is perhaps TRBD1 (6 bases). CDR1 MDHEN and CDR2 SYDVKM come from the germline V gene. Between the trimmed V and J ends, which lost 2 bases and 3 bases, there was a span of 20 bases. CDR3 length: 17 amino acids. The CDR3 DNA reads TGTGCCAGCAGTTTACAAGATTGGAGCAGGGGTAACTACGAGCAGTACTTC. Translated: CASSLQDWSRGNYEQYF. Supplemented by reference TRBV28 and TRBJ2-7, the full variable domain reads DVKVTQSSRYLVKRTGEKVFLECVQDMDHENMFWYRQDPGLGLRLIYFSYDVKMKEKGDIPEGYSVSREKKERFSLILESASTNQTSMYLCASSLQDWSRGNYEQYFGPGTRLTVT.

This rearrangement joins TRBV7-2 to TRBJ1-4, with D maybe TRBD1 (5 bases). Trimming shortened V by 5 bases and J by 8 bases, and 24 bases separated the two germline ends. This CDR3 contains 17 residues. CDR1 is SGHTA and CDR2 is FQGNSA in the germline V gene. CDR3 sequence (DNA): TGTGCCAGCAGCCCGGGACTTTTCACGAGGTTTAGGGAAAAACTGTTTTTT. Translating gives CASSPGLFTRFREKLFF.

The chain links TRBV15 to TRBJ2-7; a possible D gene is TRBD2 (7 bases). The CDR3 extends over 15 amino acids. Trimming cost V 5 bases and J 6 bases, with 20 bases left between them. From germline, CDR1 is LNHNV and CDR2 YYDKDF (reference sequence). The CDR3 here is CATSGQRGTGLEQYF. DNA for the CDR3: TGTGCCACCAGCGGACAGCGGGGTACAGGTCTCGAGCAGTACTTC.

The J gene is TRBJ1-1, the V gene TRBV5-6; D unresolved. CDR3 length equals 14 residues. Germline-derived CDR1 and CDR2 are SGHDT and YYEEEE. The V end lost 0 bases, the J end lost 4 bases, and 10 bases lay between the germline ends. CDR3 coding DNA: TGTGCCAGCAGCTTGGAGGGTGGTCCCACTGAAGCTTTCTTT. Its protein product is CASSLEGGPTEAFF. The full variable domain, rest sourced from reference TRBV5-6 and TRBJ1-1, is DAGVTQSPTHLIKTRGQQVTLRCSPKSGHDTVSWYQQALGQGPQFIFQYYEEEERQRGNFPDRFSGHQFPNYSSELNVNALLLGDSALYLCASSLEGGPTEAFFGQGTRLTVV.

The rearrangement links TRBV29-1 to TRBJ2-7; TRBD1 aligns across 8 bases. V lost 7 bases and J lost 5; bases outside the gene matches: 10. The germline V gene has CDR1 SQVTM and CDR2 ANQGSEA. The length of the CDR3 is 13 residues. The CDR3 region is CSGQDRVTHEQYF. The CDR3 nucleotides read TGCAGCGGGCAGGACAGGGTGACCCACGAGCAGTACTTC.

The chain uses TRBV6-1 and TRBJ2-1; no clear D. The germline V gene has CDR1 MNHNS and CDR2 SASEGT. Trimming removed 8 bases from V and 7 bases from J, with 12 bases in between. There are 12 residues in the CDR3. CDR3 sequence: CASELDGNEQFF. In nucleotides, the CDR3 is TGTGCCAGCGAGCTCGACGGGAATGAGCAGTTCTTC.

The CDR3 loop reads CAIPEDILTGELFF. The CDR3 DNA follows: TGTGCCATTCCCGAGGACATCCTAACCGGGGAGCTGTTTTTT. The chain couples TRBV7-9 to TRBJ2-2; D is perhaps TRBD1 (5 bases). The CDR3 length is 14 residues. Germline V gene data show CDR1 as SEHNR and CDR2 as FQNEAQ (reference sequence). V lost 10 bases to trimming and J lost 5 bases, with 17 bases between them.

This rearrangement joins TRBV4-2 to TRBJ2-7; D ambiguous. This CDR3 comprises 17 residues. The germline V and J ends were trimmed by 1 base and 0 bases, with 16 bases remaining between them. Germline CDR1 LGHNA, CDR2 YNFKEQ. CDR3 sequence reads: CASSQVGGALSSYEQYF. The CDR3 DNA follows: TGTGCCAGCAGCCAAGTCGGCGGAGCCCTTAGCTCCTACGAGCAGTACTTC.

This sequence joins TRBV5-1 and TRBJ1-4, with 10 nucleotides matching TRBD1. The CDR3 sequence is 16 residues long. The trim removed 0 bases at V and 6 bases at J, leaving 5 bases unmatched. The V gene's germline CDR1 is SGHRS and CDR2 YFSETQ. In DNA form, the CDR3 reads TGCGCCAGCAGCTTGGCCTTAGGACAGGGGGATGAAAAACTGTTTTTT. Its protein is CASSLALGQGDEKLFF.